This T cell receptor (beta chain) stems from a study of T cell responses to AZD1222 COVID-19 vaccine. The data were produced by immunoSEQ multiplex PCR, yet TCRdb's version contains in-frame clones alone and is incomplete. The sample carries over 110,000 clones, almost 95% recorded once. With respect to this clone: Its antigen is still unknown.

Study findings and constraints: Targeting of unmutated variant regions was reportedly seen in nearly half of spike-specific TCRs. Spike-specific TCR depth and breadth grew after two AZD1222 doses. Vaccine-associated CD4 TCRs ranged over spike, dominating at 160-218 and 743-854. Recipients of AZD1222 seropositive at baseline numbered only 6 or 7.

Trimming stripped 0 bases from V and 7 bases from J, with 12 bases between. Germline V lookup: CDR1 LGHDT, CDR2 YNNKEL (reference sequence). The CDR3 sequence is 14 residues long. The sample was peripheral blood, taken 28 days after the second AZD1222 dose. The clonotype was recovered from an adult who received the AZD1222 COVID-19 vaccine. V gene TRBV3-1 (or the pseudogene TRBV3-2) combines with J gene TRBJ1-2; maybe TRBD1 (5 bases). The CDR3 protein is CASSQDSGRSGYTF. CDR3 DNA sequence: TGTGCCAGCAGCCAAGATTCGGGGCGGTCTGGCTACACCTTC.